The sequence of this TCR beta chain was determined in a study of CXCR3-negative and CXCR3-positive naive CD8 T cells. Regarding the study as a whole: In both naive subsets diversity was comparably high, whereas memory CD8+ cells showed much lower diversity.

Each TRB cDNA library was prepared by 5' RACE (with UMI labels). Reprocessing the 5' RACE reads, TCRdb reports a single entry for every CDR3 protein and omits DNA. Here the sample table reports approximately 52,000 distinct CDR3 sequences. Turning to this clonotype: Its specificity is unknown.

Sorting yielded triplicates of hundreds of thousands of cells for each CD8+ T cell subset. The TCR originated in a human donor in good health. Some clones in this sample may be carry-over from other donors' samples. The material sequenced was memory CD8+ T cells from blood.

The CDR3 sequence is CSVEDRAGEQFF. The chain couples TRBV29-1 to TRBJ2-1; with no DNA, the TCRdb D assignment of TRBD2 cannot be verified. CDR3 size: 12 residues. Germline V gives CDR1 SQVTM, CDR2 ANQGSEA.